The 32 T cell receptor beta chains below come from one sample, sequenced in a study of shared clonotypes between healthy human individuals. Clones were read by immunoSEQ multiplex PCR, and TCRdb kept only the in-frame ones, dropping some. The sample lists approximately 640,000 clones, approximately 79% occurring once. The sequenced material came from memory CD4+ T cells sorted from blood. Subset given: CD45RA-negative fraction. The receptors were sampled from a woman in her twenties or thirties in good health.

This chain connects TRBV19 to TRBJ2-1, with 9 positions matching TRBD2. The CDR3 extends over 17 amino acids. V shed 2 bases, J shed 6 bases, and the junction held 11 bases outside the gene matches. The germline V gene encodes CDR1 LNHDA and CDR2 SQIVND (reference sequence). As DNA, the CDR3 is TGTGCCAGTAGTATATCCGGGACTAGCCTTTTTCGCAATGAGCAGTTCTTC. This translates into CASSISGTSLFRNEQFF.

The chain couples TRBV2 to TRBJ2-6; D is undetermined. V gave up 8 bases and J gave up 0 bases, with 5 bases separating them. The germline gives CDR1 SNHLY, CDR2 FYNNEI. This CDR3 contains 13 residues. Here the CDR3 DNA reads TGTGCCAGCTTCCTCTCTGGGGCCAACGTCCTGACTTTC. Translating gives CASFLSGANVLTF. Drawing the rest from reference TRBV2 and TRBJ2-6, the complete variable domain is EPEVTQTPSHQVTQMGQEVILRCVPISNHLYFYWYRQILGQKVEFLVSFYNNEISEKSEIFDDQFSVERPDGSNFTLKIRSTKLEDSAMYFCASFLSGANVLTFGAGSRLTVL.

The CDR3 protein is CASSESRMAGTEAFF. CDR3 bases: TGCGCCAGCAGTGAGTCGCGTATGGCTGGCACTGAAGCTTTCTTT. V is TRBV10-1 and J is TRBJ1-1; no clear D. V was cut by 0 bases and J by 4 bases, with 12 bases left in between. Germline CDR1 and CDR2: WNHNN and SYGVQD (reference sequence). The CDR3 has 15 residues.

The chain combines TRBV11-1 with TRBJ2-3, with 13 bases fitting TRBD2. Looked up from germline, CDR1 is SGHAT and CDR2 is FQDESV (reference sequence). The CDR3 covers 17 residues. V lost 3 bases and J lost 2; bases outside the gene matches: 5. The CDR3 DNA sequence: TGTGCCAGCAGCTTCAGACTAGCGGGAGGTGACACAGATACGCAGTATTTT. Its translation is CASSFRLAGGDTDTQYF.

This clone was seen only once. V usage is TRBV28 and J usage is TRBJ1-4; D is ambiguous. V gave up 6 bases and J gave up 0 bases, with 17 bases separating them. Per germline, CDR1 MDHEN and CDR2 SYDVKM. This CDR3 region has 17 residues. The DNA of the CDR3 is TGTGCCAGCAGGGCTGGGGTGGAGACACCAACTAATGAAAAACTGTTTTTT. Protein sequence: CASRAGVETPTNEKLFF.

On this clone itself: Other DNA sequences in this specimen translate into the identical CDR3. This chain connects TRBV27 to TRBJ1-2; the D is unclear. Germline loops: CDR1 MNHEY, CDR2 SMNVEV (reference sequence). Trimming took 5 bases from V and 5 from J, leaving 6 bases between them. The CDR3 has 11 residues. The CDR3 spells CASSRGYGYTF. CDR3 in DNA: TGTGCCAGCAGTCGGGGTTATGGCTACACCTTC.

The CDR3 is CASSLDQVGMHQPQHF. The CDR3 DNA reads as TGTGCCAGCAGCTTAGATCAGGTGGGGATGCATCAGCCCCAGCATTTT. This chain uses TRBV11-3 with TRBJ1-5, with D unresolved. Germline V CDR1 and CDR2: SGHNT, YENEEA. The germline V and J ends were trimmed by 0 bases and 5 bases, with 14 bases remaining between them. The CDR3 spans 16 residues. Full variable domain (remainder filled in from reference TRBV11-3 and TRBJ1-5): EAGVVQSPRYKIIEKKQPVAFWCNPISGHNTLYWYLQNLGQGPELLIRYENEEAVDDSQLPKDRFSAERLKGVDSTLKIQPAELGDSAVYLCASSLDQVGMHQPQHFGDGTRLSIL.

This sequence joins TRBV15 and TRBJ1-4, with D maybe TRBD1 (5 bases). The CDR3 runs to 15 residues. CDR1 is LNHNV, CDR2 YYDKDF, per germline (reference sequence). V was cut by 3 bases and J by 7 bases, with 15 bases left in between. CDR3 DNA sequence: TGTGCCACCAGCAGGGGGAAGGGGTCGGGTGAAAAACTGTTTTTT. It encodes CATSRGKGSGEKLFF.

As DNA, the CDR3 is TGCGCCAGCAGCTTGGGGACAGGGGGTGGAGAGCAGTTCTTC. This encodes CASSLGTGGGEQFF. The chain is built from TRBV5-1 and TRBJ2-1, with 10 positions matching TRBD1. The junction had 4 bases not matched to a gene; V was cut back by 0 bases and J by 10 bases. CDR3 size: 14 residues. Germline V gives CDR1 SGHRS, CDR2 YFSETQ.

The chain joins TRBV19 to TRBJ2-5; 9 bases align to TRBD1. Germline assignment: CDR1 LNHDA and CDR2 SQIVND (reference sequence). Trimming at V came to 8 bases and at J to 5 bases, leaving 3 bases not matched to a gene. The CDR3 totals 12 residues. In DNA, the CDR3 is TGTGCCAGTGGGGACAGGGCTGAGACCCAGTACTTC. This translates into CASGDRAETQYF.

The genes are TRBV28 and TRBJ2-2, with a tentative D call TRBD1 (6 bases). The ends were cut back, 6 bases at V and 2 bases at J, with 16 bases in the middle. The CDR3 has 16 residues. CDR1 is MDHEN, CDR2 SYDVKM, per germline. Here the CDR3 DNA reads TGTGCCAGCAGCCTACAGGGTTCCCTAAACACCGGGGAGCTGTTTTTT. As protein: CASSLQGSLNTGELFF.

The CDR3 protein is CASIDGASYEQYF. CDR3 nucleotide sequence: TGTGCCAGCATCGACGGGGCCTCCTACGAGCAGTACTTC. This chain uses TRBV27 with TRBJ2-7, with D perhaps TRBD1 or TRBD2 (5 bases each). V was clipped by 7 bases and J by 0 bases, with 10 bases between them. From germline, CDR1 is MNHEY and CDR2 SMNVEV (reference sequence). This CDR3 region has 13 residues.

This sequence joins TRBV7-6 and TRBJ2-6; the D is unclear. V dropped 2 bases and J dropped 0 bases, with 8 bases sitting between them. This CDR3 spans 16 amino acids. Germline V lookup: CDR1 SGHVS, CDR2 FNYEAQ. CDR3 region: CASSLSLRSGANVLTF. The CDR3 DNA follows: TGTGCCAGCAGCTTAAGTCTTCGCTCTGGGGCCAACGTCCTGACTTTC.

The chain employs TRBV7-6 and TRBJ2-5; D ambiguous. Trimming removed 5 bases from V and 1 base from J, with 14 bases in between. The germline gives CDR1 SGHVS, CDR2 FNYEAQ. This CDR3 comprises 15 residues. DNA for the CDR3: TGTGCCAGCAGCCCAGTATGGGGTCGCCAAGAGACCCAGTACTTC. Translated: CASSPVWGRQETQYF.

The genes are TRBV15 and TRBJ2-1; 14 nucleotides match TRBD2. With 0 bases clipped from V and 8 bases from J, the junction kept 9 bases outside the gene matches. The CDR3 is 18 amino acids. Germline-derived CDR1 and CDR2 are LNHNV and YYDKDF (reference sequence). As DNA, the CDR3 is TGTGCCACCAGCAGAGATTATGGGACTAGCGGGAGTTTCGATGAGCAGTTCTTC. As protein: CATSRDYGTSGSFDEQFF.

As to this clone: Additional DNA sequences in this sample encode the identical CDR3. The J gene is TRBJ1-1, the V gene TRBV19; 7 positions match TRBD1. This CDR3 contains 13 residues. The V segment lost 4 bases and the J segment 3 bases; nucleotides outside the gene matches: 2. CDR1 is LNHDA and CDR2 is SQIVND in the germline V gene (reference sequence). This CDR3 is CASSRTGDTEAFF. The CDR3 DNA follows: TGTGCCAGTAGTAGGACAGGCGACACTGAAGCTTTCTTT.

This clone turned up a few times. The chain couples TRBV30 to TRBJ1-5; possible D gene TRBD1, 5 bases. There are 13 residues in the CDR3. CDR1 is GTSNPN, CDR2 SVGIG, per germline (reference sequence). Trimming took off 4 bases at V and 3 bases at J, with 10 bases between the two ends. The CDR3 region is CAWTTAHNQPQHF. The CDR3 coding sequence is TGTGCCTGGACGACAGCTCACAATCAGCCCCAGCATTTT.

The chain couples TRBV2 to TRBJ1-2; D call uncertain. This CDR3 spans 13 amino acids. Looked up from germline, CDR1 is SNHLY and CDR2 is FYNNEI. Deletions cut 5 bases from V and 4 bases from J, with 11 bases between. The CDR3 nucleotides read TGTGCCAGCAGTAAGGGTGCGGGCTATGGCTACACCTTC. This gives the protein CASSKGAGYGYTF.

V gene TRBV6-1 combines with J gene TRBJ1-2, with a tentative D call TRBD1 (5 bases). Germline V lookup: CDR1 MNHNS, CDR2 SASEGT. This CDR3 has 16 amino acids. V lost 2 bases and J 2 bases, leaving 15 bases between the germline ends. The CDR3 spells CASSEKWMGPNYGYTF. CDR3 bases: TGTGCCAGCAGTGAAAAGTGGATGGGACCCAACTATGGCTACACCTTC.

The V call is TRBV4-2, the J call TRBJ2-1; D possibly uses TRBD1 or TRBD2 (6 bases each). Trimming removed 1 base at V and 3 bases at J, with 13 bases between. CDR1 is LGHNA and CDR2 is YNFKEQ in the germline V gene. The length of the CDR3 is 16 residues. CDR3 amino acids: CASSQGPGAVYNEQFF. For the CDR3, the DNA is TGTGCCAGCAGCCAAGGGCCGGGGGCGGTCTACAATGAGCAGTTCTTC.

Comment on this clone: The sample has other DNA sequences that encode this CDR3 too. The chain joins TRBV5-1 to TRBJ1-5, with D tentatively TRBD1 (5 bases). The germline V gene has CDR1 SGHRS and CDR2 YFSETQ. V was clipped by 3 bases and J by 9 bases, with 13 bases between them. CDR3 length: 13 amino acids. This CDR3 reads CASSSNPGGPQHF. The CDR3 DNA sequence: TGCGCCAGCAGCTCAAACCCCGGGGGGCCCCAGCATTTT.

The sample holds a few counts of this clone. The J gene is TRBJ1-2, the V gene TRBV9; D gene uncertain. The CDR3 loop spans 12 amino acids. Looked up from germline, CDR1 is SGDLS and CDR2 is YYNGEE. Trimming shortened V by 5 bases and J by 5 bases, and 10 bases separated the two germline ends. The CDR3 sequence: CASRDGLYGYTF. As DNA, the CDR3 is TGTGCCAGCAGGGACGGCTTATATGGCTACACCTTC.

J is TRBJ2-3 and V is TRBV29-1, with D maybe TRBD2 (7 bases). The germline V gene has CDR1 SQVTM and CDR2 ANQGSEA. Trimming removed 7 bases from V and 5 bases from J, with 16 bases in between. CDR3 size: 13 residues. The CDR3 nucleotides are TGCAGCGGTGGGATTAGGGGGGGAGATACGCAGTATTTT. It is translated as CSGGIRGGDTQYF.

V is TRBV5-8 and J is TRBJ2-3; 8 bases are a match to TRBD2. With 4 bases clipped from V and 3 bases from J, the junction kept 7 bases outside the gene matches. The CDR3 loop spans 15 amino acids. The germline CDR1 and CDR2 sequences are SGHTS and YDEGEE. The DNA of the CDR3 is TGTGCCAGCAGCCCTACTAGCGGCGCGACAGATACGCAGTATTTT. Its protein is CASSPTSGATDTQYF.

The V gene is TRBV19, the J gene TRBJ1-5; D possibly corresponds to TRBD1 (5 bases). The CDR3 totals 15 residues. Trimming shortened V by 3 bases and J by 6 bases, and 15 bases separated the two germline ends. In germline, CDR1 is LNHDA, CDR2 SQIVND (reference sequence). This CDR3 is CASSIGGGAGQPQHF. In nucleotides, the CDR3 is TGTGCCAGTAGTATTGGTGGTGGGGCAGGTCAGCCCCAGCATTTT.

Remarks on this clone: The same CDR3 arises from other DNA sequences in this sample as well. The chain couples TRBV5-1 to TRBJ2-3; no firm D call. Trimming took off 0 bases at V and 6 bases at J, with 5 bases between the two ends. The CDR3 length is 12 residues. Per the germline V gene, CDR1 is SGHRS and CDR2 is YFSETQ. DNA of the CDR3: TGCGCCAGCAGCTTGGCGCGGGATACGCAGTATTTT. It translates to CASSLARDTQYF.

The chain employs TRBV9 and TRBJ2-7; D uncertain. The CDR3 is made up of 13 amino acids. Trimming shortened V by 0 bases and J by 12 bases, and 16 bases separated the two germline ends. Germline CDR1 is SGDLS and CDR2 is YYNGEE. The CDR3 DNA sequence: TGTGCCAGCAGCGTAGCTTCAGCCCAGCTCCTGTACTTC. Translated, it gives CASSVASAQLLYF.

This clone occurred a few times. CDR3 nucleotide sequence: TGTGCCAGTAGTGCTCAGGTGGTAGTAAATGAAAAACTGTTTTTT. As protein: CASSAQVVVNEKLFF. The V gene is TRBV19, the J gene TRBJ1-4; D not resolved. Germline V gives CDR1 LNHDA, CDR2 SQIVND (reference sequence). Between the trimmed V and J ends, which lost 5 bases and 5 bases, there was a span of 15 bases. This CDR3 comprises 15 residues.

V usage is TRBV28 and J usage is TRBJ1-4; D is uncertain. The CDR3 totals 11 residues. Germline CDR1 and CDR2: MDHEN and SYDVKM. The ends were cut back, 1 base at V and 13 bases at J, with 7 bases in the middle. The CDR3 protein is CASSLYRRLFF. The CDR3 bases are TGTGCCAGCAGTTTATATAGAAGACTGTTTTTT. Based on the CDR3 plus reference TRBV28 and TRBJ1-4, the full variable domain is DVKVTQSSRYLVKRTGEKVFLECVQDMDHENMFWYRQDPGLGLRLIYFSYDVKMKEKGDIPEGYSVSREKKERFSLILESASTNQTSMYLCASSLYRRLFFGSGTQLSVL.

This clone was counted a single time. The chain carries TRBV28 and TRBJ1-1; 9 bases are a match to TRBD1. Germline trimming cut 2 bases from V and 3 bases from J; bases unmatched to any gene: 1. The CDR3 loop spans 14 amino acids. Germline V gene sequence: CDR1 MDHEN, CDR2 SYDVKM. Here the CDR3 DNA reads TGTGCCAGCAGTTTAGACAGGGGGGACACTGAAGCTTTCTTT. This gives the protein CASSLDRGDTEAFF.

The V and J genes are TRBV28 and TRBJ1-1; D uncertain. The CDR3 loop spans 12 amino acids. Trimming took 6 bases from V and 0 from J, leaving 5 bases between them. CDR1 is MDHEN and CDR2 is SYDVKM in the germline V gene. CDR3 nucleotides: TGTGCCAGCAGACGGTTGAACACTGAAGCTTTCTTT. It translates to CASRRLNTEAFF.

The chain joins TRBV7-2 to TRBJ2-3, with 12 bases matching TRBD2. The CDR3 is 15 residues long. The trim removed 5 bases at V and 7 bases at J, leaving 7 bases unmatched. The germline gives CDR1 SGHTA, CDR2 FQGNSA. The CDR3 sequence: CASSPSSGRVYTQYF. Written as DNA, the CDR3 is TGTGCCAGCAGCCCCTCTAGCGGGAGGGTCTATACGCAGTATTTT.